The source of this T cell receptor beta chain is a study of blood T cell repertoires in COVID-19. Across the whole study: Acute-phase and convalescent COVID-19 samples originated in the United States, Italy and Spain. PBMCs, B-cell-depleted T cells, or T cells were the source of the cDNA or gDNA that made up the material.

Authors' methods: Nucleated cell counts were estimated from reference gene primer amplification. Clones were sequenced by immunoSEQ multiplex PCR, and TCRdb holds only the in-frame ones, with some missing. Clone size and the V and J calls come from that table; the DNA yielded D and trimming. The table shows some 80,000 clones, with just under 85% occurring only once. Sequencing was carried out using peripheral blood. This clonotype originated in a man older than 75 with active or convalescent COVID-19.

CDR3 sequence reads: CASSLVLPQGGNNEQFF. The CDR3 nucleotides are TGTGCCAGCAGCTTAGTATTACCGCAGGGGGGAAACAATGAGCAGTTCTTC. The rearrangement links TRBV7-6 to TRBJ2-1, with a possible D match to TRBD1 (7 bases). The CDR3 consists of 17 residues. Germline V gene sequence: CDR1 SGHVS, CDR2 FNYEAQ. The V end lost 1 base, the J end lost 5 bases, and 18 bases lay between the germline ends.